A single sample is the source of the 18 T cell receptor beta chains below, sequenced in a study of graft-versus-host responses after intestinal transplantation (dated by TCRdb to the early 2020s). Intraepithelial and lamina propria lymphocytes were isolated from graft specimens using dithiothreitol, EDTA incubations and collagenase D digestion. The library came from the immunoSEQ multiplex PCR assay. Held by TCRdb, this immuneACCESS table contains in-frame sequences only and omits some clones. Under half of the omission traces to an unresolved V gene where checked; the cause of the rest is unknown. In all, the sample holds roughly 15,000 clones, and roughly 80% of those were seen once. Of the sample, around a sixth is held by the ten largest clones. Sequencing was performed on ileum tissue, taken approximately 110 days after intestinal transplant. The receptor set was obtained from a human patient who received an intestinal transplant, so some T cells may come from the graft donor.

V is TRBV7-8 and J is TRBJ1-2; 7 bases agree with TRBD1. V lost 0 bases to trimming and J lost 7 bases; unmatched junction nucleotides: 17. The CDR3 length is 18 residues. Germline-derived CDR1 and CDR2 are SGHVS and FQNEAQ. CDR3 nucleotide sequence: TGTGCCAGCAGCTTAGCGAGGGTAGGAGGGGGCGTCTTTGGTGGCTACACCTTC. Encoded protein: CASSLARVGGGVFGGYTF.

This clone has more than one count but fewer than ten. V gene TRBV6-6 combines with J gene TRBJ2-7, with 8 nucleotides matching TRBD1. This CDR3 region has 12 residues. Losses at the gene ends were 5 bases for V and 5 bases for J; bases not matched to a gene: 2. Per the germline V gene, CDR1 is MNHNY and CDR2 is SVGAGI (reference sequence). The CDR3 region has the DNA TGTGCCAGCAGTGCGACAGGGGACGAGCAGTACTTC. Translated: CASSATGDEQYF.

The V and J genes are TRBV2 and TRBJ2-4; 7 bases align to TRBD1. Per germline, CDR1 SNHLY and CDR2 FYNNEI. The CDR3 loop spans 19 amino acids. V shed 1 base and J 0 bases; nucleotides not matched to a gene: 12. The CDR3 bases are TGTGCCAGCAGTGAAGTAATACAGGGGAGCACGATAGCCAAAAACATTCAGTACTTC. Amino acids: CASSEVIQGSTIAKNIQYF.

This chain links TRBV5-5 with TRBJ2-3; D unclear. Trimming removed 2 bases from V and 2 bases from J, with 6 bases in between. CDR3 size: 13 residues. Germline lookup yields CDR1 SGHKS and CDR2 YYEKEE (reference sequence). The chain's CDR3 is CASSLAPTDTQYF. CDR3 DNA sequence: TGTGCCAGCAGCTTAGCGCCCACAGATACGCAGTATTTT.

CDR3 DNA sequence: TGTGCCAGCAGCGTAGAGGGGATAGAAGAGACCCAGTACTTC. Its translation: CASSVEGIEETQYF. The chain couples TRBV9 to TRBJ2-5; D is perhaps TRBD1 (5 bases). This CDR3 spans 14 amino acids. Germline loops: CDR1 SGDLS, CDR2 YYNGEE. The germline V and J ends were trimmed by 0 bases and 3 bases, with 9 bases remaining between them.

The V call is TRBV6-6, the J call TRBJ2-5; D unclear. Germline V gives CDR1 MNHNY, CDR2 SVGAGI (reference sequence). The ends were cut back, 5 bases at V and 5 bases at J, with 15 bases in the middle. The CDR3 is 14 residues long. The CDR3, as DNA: TGTGCCAGCAGTCCAACCCCCACCGGCGAGACCCAGTACTTC. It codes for CASSPTPTGETQYF.

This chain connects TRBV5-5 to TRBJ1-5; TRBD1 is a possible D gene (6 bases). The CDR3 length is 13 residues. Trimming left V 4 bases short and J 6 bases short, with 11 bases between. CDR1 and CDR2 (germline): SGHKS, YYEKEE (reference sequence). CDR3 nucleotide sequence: TGTGCCAGCAGCCCCGGGGGGCTTCAGCCCCAGCATTTT. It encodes CASSPGGLQPQHF.

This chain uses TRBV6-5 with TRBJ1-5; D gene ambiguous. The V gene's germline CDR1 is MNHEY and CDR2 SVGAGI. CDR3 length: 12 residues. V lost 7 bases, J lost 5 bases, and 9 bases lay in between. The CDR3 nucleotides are TGTGCCAGCACCCACCGCCATCAGCCCCAGCATTTT. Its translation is CASTHRHQPQHF.

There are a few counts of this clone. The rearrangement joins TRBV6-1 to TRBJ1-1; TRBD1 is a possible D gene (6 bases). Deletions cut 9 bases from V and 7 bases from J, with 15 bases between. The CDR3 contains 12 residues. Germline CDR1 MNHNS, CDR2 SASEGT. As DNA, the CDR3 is TGTGCCAGTACCACGGCACAGGGTGAAGCTTTCTTT. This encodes CASTTAQGEAFF.

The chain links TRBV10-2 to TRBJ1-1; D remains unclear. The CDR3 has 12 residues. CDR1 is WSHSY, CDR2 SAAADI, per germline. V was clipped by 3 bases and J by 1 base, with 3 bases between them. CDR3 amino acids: CASSEWNTEAFF. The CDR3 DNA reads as TGCGCCAGCAGTGAATGGAACACTGAAGCTTTCTTT.

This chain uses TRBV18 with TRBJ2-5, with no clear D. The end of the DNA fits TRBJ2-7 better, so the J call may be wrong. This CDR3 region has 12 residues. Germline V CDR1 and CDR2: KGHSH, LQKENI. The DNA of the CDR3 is TGTGCCAGCTCACGAAAGCTGGGCGAGCAGTACTTC. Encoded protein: CASSRKLGEQYF.

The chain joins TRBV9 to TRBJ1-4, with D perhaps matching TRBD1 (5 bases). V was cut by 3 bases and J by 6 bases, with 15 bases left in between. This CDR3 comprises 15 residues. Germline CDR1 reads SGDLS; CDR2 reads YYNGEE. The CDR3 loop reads CASSATGRVDEKLFF. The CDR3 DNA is TGTGCCAGCAGCGCAACGGGCAGGGTAGATGAAAAACTGTTTTTT.

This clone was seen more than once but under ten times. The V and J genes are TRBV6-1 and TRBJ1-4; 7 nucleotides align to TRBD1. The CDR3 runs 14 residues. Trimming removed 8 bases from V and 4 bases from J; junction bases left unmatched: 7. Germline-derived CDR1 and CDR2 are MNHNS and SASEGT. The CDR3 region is CASATGDVNEKLFF. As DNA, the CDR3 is TGTGCCAGCGCCACAGGGGACGTTAATGAAAAACTGTTTTTT.

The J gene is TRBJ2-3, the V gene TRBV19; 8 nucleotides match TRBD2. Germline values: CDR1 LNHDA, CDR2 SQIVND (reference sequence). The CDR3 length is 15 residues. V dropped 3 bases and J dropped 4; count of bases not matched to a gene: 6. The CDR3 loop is CASSILRGAPDTQYF. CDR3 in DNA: TGTGCCAGTAGTATTTTGCGGGGGGCCCCAGATACGCAGTATTTT.

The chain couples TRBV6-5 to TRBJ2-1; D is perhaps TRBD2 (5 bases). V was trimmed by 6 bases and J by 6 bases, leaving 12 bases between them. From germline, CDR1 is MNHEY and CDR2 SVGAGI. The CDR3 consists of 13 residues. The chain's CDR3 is CASSPGLSNEQFF. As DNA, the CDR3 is TGTGCCAGCAGCCCCGGACTTTCCAATGAGCAGTTCTTC.

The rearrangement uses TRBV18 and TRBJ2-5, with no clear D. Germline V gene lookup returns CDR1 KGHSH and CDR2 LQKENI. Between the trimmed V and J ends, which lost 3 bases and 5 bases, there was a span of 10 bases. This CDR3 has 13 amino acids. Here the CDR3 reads CASSPVVVETQYF. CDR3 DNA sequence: TGTGCCAGCTCACCGGTGGTGGTGGAGACCCAGTACTTC.

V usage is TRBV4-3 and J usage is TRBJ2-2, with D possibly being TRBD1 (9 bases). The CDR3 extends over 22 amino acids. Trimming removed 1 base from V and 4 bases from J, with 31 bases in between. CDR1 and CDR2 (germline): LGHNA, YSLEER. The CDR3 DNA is TGCGCCAGCAGCCAAGCTTGGCTAGGGACAGGGTTTTCAGCGGGAGCCACCGGGGAGCTGTTTTTT. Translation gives CASSQAWLGTGFSAGATGELFF.

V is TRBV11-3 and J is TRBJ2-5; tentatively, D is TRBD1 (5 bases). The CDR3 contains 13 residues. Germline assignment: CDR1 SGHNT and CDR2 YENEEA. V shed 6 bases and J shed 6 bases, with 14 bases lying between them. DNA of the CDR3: TGTGCCAGCAGTATAGGGGATATGAAGACCCAGTACTTC. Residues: CASSIGDMKTQYF.